This T cell receptor (beta chain) was sequenced for a study of blood T cell repertoires in COVID-19. Seattle's enrolled individuals joined amid active infection and were then monitored longitudinally. Original processing methods: Estimation of nucleated cell counts was performed using reference gene primer amplification. The method was immunoSEQ multiplex PCR; TCRdb's version includes in-frame clones alone and lacks a portion of them. Clonal size and the V and J genes are those of that table, whereas D and trimming came from the DNA. The profile covers 200,000 to 250,000 clones, with 85% to 90% appearing a single time and 11% taken by the ten largest. The sequenced sample consisted of peripheral blood. This receptor was obtained from a man aged 50 to 60 with COVID-19, enrolled during active disease.

The CDR3 here is CASMGPPSGGFGQTQYF. In DNA, the CDR3 is TGTGCCAGCATGGGGCCCCCTAGCGGGGGCTTCGGTCAGACCCAGTACTTC. The chain links TRBV2 to TRBJ2-5, with 10 bases identical to TRBD2. The V segment lost 7 bases and the J segment 6 bases; nucleotides outside the gene matches: 17. CDR3 length: 17 amino acids. Germline CDR1 reads SNHLY; CDR2 reads FYNNEI.